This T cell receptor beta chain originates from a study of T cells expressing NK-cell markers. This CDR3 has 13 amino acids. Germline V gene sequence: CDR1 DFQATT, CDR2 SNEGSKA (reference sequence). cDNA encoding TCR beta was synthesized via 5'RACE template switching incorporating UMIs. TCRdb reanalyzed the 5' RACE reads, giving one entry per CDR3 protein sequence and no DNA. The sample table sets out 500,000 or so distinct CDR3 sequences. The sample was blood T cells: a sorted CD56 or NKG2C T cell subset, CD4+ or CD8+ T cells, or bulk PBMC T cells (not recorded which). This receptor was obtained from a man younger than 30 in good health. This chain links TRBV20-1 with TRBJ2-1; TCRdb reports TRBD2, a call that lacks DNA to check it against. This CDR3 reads CSALLQGRDEQFF.